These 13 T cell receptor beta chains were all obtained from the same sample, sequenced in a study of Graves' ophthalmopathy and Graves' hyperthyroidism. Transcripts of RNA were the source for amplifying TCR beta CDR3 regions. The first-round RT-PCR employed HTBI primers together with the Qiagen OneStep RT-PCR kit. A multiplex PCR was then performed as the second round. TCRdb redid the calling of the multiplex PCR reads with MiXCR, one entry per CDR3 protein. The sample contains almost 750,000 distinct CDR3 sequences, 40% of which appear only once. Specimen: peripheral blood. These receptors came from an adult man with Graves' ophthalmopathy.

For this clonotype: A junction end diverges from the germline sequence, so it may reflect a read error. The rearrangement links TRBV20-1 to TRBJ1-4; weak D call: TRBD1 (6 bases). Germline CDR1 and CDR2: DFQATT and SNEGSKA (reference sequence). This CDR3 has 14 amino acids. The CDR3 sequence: CRARDTGPNEKLFF. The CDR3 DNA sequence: TGCAGGGCTAGAGATACAGGGCCTAATGAAAAACTGTTTTTT.

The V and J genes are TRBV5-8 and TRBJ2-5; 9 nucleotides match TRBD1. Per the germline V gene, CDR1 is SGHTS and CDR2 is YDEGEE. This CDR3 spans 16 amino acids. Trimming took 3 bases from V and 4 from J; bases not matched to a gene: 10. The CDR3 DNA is TGTGCCAGCAGCTGGGGGGTACAGGGGGCGAGAGAGACCCAGTACTTC. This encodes CASSWGVQGARETQYF.

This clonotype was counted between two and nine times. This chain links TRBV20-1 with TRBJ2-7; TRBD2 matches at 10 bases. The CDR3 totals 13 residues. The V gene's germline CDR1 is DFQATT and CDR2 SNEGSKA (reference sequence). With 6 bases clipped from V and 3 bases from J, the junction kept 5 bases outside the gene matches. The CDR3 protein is CSALSSGSYEQYF. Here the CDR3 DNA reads TGCAGTGCGCTATCTAGCGGGAGCTACGAGCAGTACTTC.

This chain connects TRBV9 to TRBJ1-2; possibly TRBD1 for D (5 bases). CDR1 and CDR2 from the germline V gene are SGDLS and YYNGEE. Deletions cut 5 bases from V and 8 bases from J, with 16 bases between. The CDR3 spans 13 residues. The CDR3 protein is CASSLSGGAGYTF. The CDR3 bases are TGTGCCAGCAGTTTATCGGGTGGGGCAGGCTACACCTTC.

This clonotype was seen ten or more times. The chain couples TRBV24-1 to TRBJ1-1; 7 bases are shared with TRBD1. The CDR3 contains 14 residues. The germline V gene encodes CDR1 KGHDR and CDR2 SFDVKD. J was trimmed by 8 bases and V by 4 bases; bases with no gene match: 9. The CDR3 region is CATSEQGPSREAFF. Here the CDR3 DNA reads TGTGCCACCAGTGAACAGGGGCCTAGTCGGGAAGCTTTCTTT.

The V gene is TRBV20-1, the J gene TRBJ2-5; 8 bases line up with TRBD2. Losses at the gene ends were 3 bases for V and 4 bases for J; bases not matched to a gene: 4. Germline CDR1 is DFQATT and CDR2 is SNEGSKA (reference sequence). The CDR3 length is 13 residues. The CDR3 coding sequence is TGCAGTGCTAGCTCTACTAGCGGAGAGACCCAGTACTTC. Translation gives CSASSTSGETQYF.

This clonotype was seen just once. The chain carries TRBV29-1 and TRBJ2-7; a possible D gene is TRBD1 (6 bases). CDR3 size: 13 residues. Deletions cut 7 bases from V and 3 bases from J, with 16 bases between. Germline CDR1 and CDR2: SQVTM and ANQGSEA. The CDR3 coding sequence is TGCAGCGGGGACGAGCAGGGGTTCTACGAGCAGTACTTC. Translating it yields CSGDEQGFYEQYF.

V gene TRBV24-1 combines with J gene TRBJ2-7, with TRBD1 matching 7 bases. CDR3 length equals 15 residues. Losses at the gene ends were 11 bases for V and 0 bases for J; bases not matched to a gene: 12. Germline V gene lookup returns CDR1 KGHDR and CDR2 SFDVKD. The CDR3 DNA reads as TGTGCCAGCAGATGCCGGACAGGAAGCTCCTACGAGCAGTACTTC. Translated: CASRCRTGSSYEQYF.

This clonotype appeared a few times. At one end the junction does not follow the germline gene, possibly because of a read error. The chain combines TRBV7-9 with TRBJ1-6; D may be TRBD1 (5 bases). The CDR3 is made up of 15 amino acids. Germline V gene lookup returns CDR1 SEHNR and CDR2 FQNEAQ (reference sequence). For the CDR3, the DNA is TGTGCCAGCAGTTTAGGGGTTAGCTATAATTCACCCCTCCACTTT. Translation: CASSLGVSYNSPLHF. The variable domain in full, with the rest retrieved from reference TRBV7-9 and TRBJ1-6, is DTGVSQNPRHKITKRGQNVTFRCDPISEHNRLYWYRQTLGQGPEFLTYFQNEAQLEKSRLLSDRFSAERPKGSFSTLEIQRTEQGDSAMYLCASSLGVSYNSPLHFGNGTRLTVT.

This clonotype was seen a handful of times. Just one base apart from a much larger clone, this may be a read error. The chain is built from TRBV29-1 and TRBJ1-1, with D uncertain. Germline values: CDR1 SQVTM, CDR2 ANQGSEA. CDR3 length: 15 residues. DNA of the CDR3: TGCAGCGTTGAAGATCTGGGTCAGCCGAACACTGAAGCTCTCTTT. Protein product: CSVEDLGQPNTEALF.

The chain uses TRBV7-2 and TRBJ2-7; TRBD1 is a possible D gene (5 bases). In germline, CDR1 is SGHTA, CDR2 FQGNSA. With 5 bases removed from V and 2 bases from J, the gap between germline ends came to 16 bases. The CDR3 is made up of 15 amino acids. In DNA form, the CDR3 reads TGTGCCAGCAGCCAAGAAGCAGGGATCCCCTACGAGCAGTACTTC. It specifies CASSQEAGIPYEQYF.

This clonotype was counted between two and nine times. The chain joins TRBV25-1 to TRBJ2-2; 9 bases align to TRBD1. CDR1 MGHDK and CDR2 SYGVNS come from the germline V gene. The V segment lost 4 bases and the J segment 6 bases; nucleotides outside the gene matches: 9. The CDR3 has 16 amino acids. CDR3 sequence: CASSVGDRVSAGELFF. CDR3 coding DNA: TGTGCCAGCAGTGTGGGGGACAGGGTGTCCGCCGGGGAGCTGTTTTTT.

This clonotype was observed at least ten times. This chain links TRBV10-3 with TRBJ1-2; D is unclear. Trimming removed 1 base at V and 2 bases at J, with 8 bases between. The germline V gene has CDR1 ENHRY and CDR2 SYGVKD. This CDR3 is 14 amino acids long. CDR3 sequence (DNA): TGTGCCATCAGTGAGTTACTATCAAACTATGGCTACACCTTC. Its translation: CAISELLSNYGYTF.